Listed below are T cell receptor beta chains from one sample, sequenced in a study of blood T cell repertoires in COVID-19. Method: immunoSEQ multiplex PCR; TCRdb's copy keeps in-frame clones and lacks some. The sample lists roughly 120,000 clones; 84% were seen once. The sequenced sample consisted of peripheral blood. The receptors come from a woman aged 80 or older with active or convalescent COVID-19. The CDR3 runs from the conserved cysteine through the conserved F or W. D genes are given only for firm matches. The size entry is marked missing in some rows and otherwise reads once, few, many or a size class.

17,TRBJ2-7,TRBV2,-,-,CASSAKSVWTDTYEQYF,TGTGCCAGCAGCGCTAAATCTGTATGGACAGATACCTACGAGCAGTACTTC
16,TRBJ1-4,TRBV7-9,many,TRBD1,CASSAGRGLGGEKLFF,TGTGCCAGCAGCGCCGGCAGGGGGCTAGGAGGTGAAAAACTGTTTTTT
18,TRBJ2-7,TRBV27,-,TRBD2,CASSLRGALAGDGYEQYF,TGTGCCAGCAGTTTAAGAGGCGCACTAGCGGGAGATGGGTACGAGCAGTACTTC
13,TRBJ1-1,TRBV7-9,-,-,CASSWEGDAEAFF,TGTGCCAGCAGTTGGGAGGGAGACGCTGAAGCTTTCTTT
20,TRBJ2-7,TRBV28,-,TRBD1,CASSPIQARTGDMVSYEQYF,TGTGCCAGCAGTCCGATCCAAGCTAGGACAGGGGACATGGTGTCCTACGAGCAGTACTTC
13,TRBJ2-7,TRBV5-4,-,TRBD2,CASNLAGLHEQYF,TGTGCCAGCAACCTAGCGGGACTGCACGAGCAGTACTTC
15,TRBJ2-3,TRBV9,-,TRBD2,CASSVALAGLDTQYF,TGTGCCAGCAGCGTAGCGCTAGCGGGTTTAGATACGCAGTATTTT
15,TRBJ2-1,TRBV4-2,-,TRBD2,CASSPSGRMDNEQFF,TGTGCCAGCAGCCCAAGCGGGAGAATGGACAATGAGCAGTTCTTC
16,TRBJ1-1,TRBV5-4,once,-,CASSLGASRMNTEAFF,TGTGCCAGCAGCTTGGGGGCCTCCCGTATGAACACTGAAGCTTTCTTT
15,TRBJ2-3,TRBV7-9,-,-,CASSPPGSGTDTQYF,TGTGCCAGCAGCCCACCCGGGTCAGGCACAGATACGCAGTATTTT
15,TRBJ1-1,TRBV27,-,-,CASSLLGGVRTEAFF,TGTGCCAGCAGTTTATTGGGGGGAGTAAGGACTGAAGCTTTCTTT
18,TRBJ2-2,TRBV4-2,-,-,CASSQAWKGGPNTGELFF,TGTGCCAGCAGCCAAGCTTGGAAGGGGGGGCCGAACACCGGGGAGCTGTTTTTT
12,TRBJ2-7,TRBV18,-,-,CASSPQGNEQYF,TGTGCCAGCTCACCTCAGGGAAACGAGCAGTACTTC
15,TRBJ1-3,TRBV9,-,-,CASSVVGDSGNTIYF,TGTGCCAGCAGCGTAGTAGGGGACTCTGGAAACACCATATATTTT
13,TRBJ1-1,TRBV6-6,-,TRBD1,CASSWGDSLEAFF,TGTGCCAGCAGCTGGGGGGACAGCCTTGAAGCTTTCTTT
15,TRBJ1-1,TRBV7-9,-,TRBD1,CASSPRQGADDEAFF,TGTGCCAGCAGCCCGCGACAGGGGGCTGATGATGAAGCTTTCTTT
12,TRBJ2-1,TRBV3-1/TRBV3-2,-,-,CASSQGRSEQFF,TGTGCCAGCAGCCAAGGGCGGAGCGAGCAGTTCTTC
15,TRBJ1-5,TRBV2,few,-,CASSEQGRSNQPQHF,TGTGCCAGCAGTGAACAGGGAAGAAGCAATCAGCCCCAGCATTTT
15,TRBJ2-3,TRBV11-3,-,-,CASSLRAGSTDTQYF,TGTGCCAGCAGCCTCCGCGCCGGGAGCACAGATACGCAGTATTTT
13,TRBJ1-5,TRBV3-1/TRBV3-2,-,-,CASSPRNGQPQHF,TGTGCCAGCAGCCCCAGGAACGGCCAGCCCCAGCATTTT
14,TRBJ2-3,TRBV4-1,-,-,CASSQGSVRDTQYF,TGCGCCAGCAGCCAAGGGTCGGTGAGAGATACGCAGTATTTT
13,TRBJ2-1,TRBV20-1,once,-,CSASPSPYNEQFF,TGCAGTGCTAGTCCTAGCCCGTACAATGAGCAGTTCTTC
15,TRBJ1-2,TRBV6-6,-,TRBD1,CASSYRQGDLYGYTF,TGTGCCAGCAGTTACCGACAGGGAGACCTGTATGGCTACACCTTC
16,TRBJ1-2,TRBV5-1,once,-,CASSSAGSGRSYGYTF,TGCGCCAGCAGCTCGGCGGGATCGGGACGGTCTTATGGCTACACCTTC
17,TRBJ2-2,TRBV6-1,once,TRBD2,CASSEAKAGGWAGELFF,TGTGCCAGCAGTGAAGCTAAAGCGGGAGGTTGGGCCGGGGAGCTGTTTTTT
15,TRBJ2-7,TRBV9,-,-,CASSVVRVIRNEQYF,TGTGCCAGCAGCGTAGTCAGGGTAATAAGAAACGAGCAGTACTTC
16,TRBJ2-1,TRBV7-9,-,-,CASSLREVVGNNEQFF,TGTGCCAGCAGCTTAAGGGAGGTGGTGGGAAACAATGAGCAGTTCTTC